Listed below are T cell receptor beta chains from one sample, sequenced in a study of T cell clonotyping in hematopoietic cell transplantation. Sequencing was performed with immunoSEQ multiplex PCR; in TCRdb, only in-frame clones are kept and a portion is missing. This table has approximately 8,700 clones, over 75% appearing once. Source: peripheral blood mononuclear cells, taken before stem cell transplant. The receptor set was obtained from an older woman with acute myeloid leukemia. Some clones in this sample may be carry-over from other donors' samples. CDR3s include the opening cysteine and the closing phenylalanine or tryptophan. A D gene is named only where the DNA matches it firmly. Clone size is not always given. Where it is, it says once, few, many or a class for expanded clones.

TRBD1 TRBJ2-3 TRBV10-3 . TGTGCCATCAGTGTCAGGACAGGGGGCACAGATACGCAGTATTTT CAISVRTGGTDTQYF
. TRBJ2-5 TRBV30 . TGTGCCCACGGACAAAGAGAGACCCAGTACTTC CAHGQRETQYF
TRBD2 TRBJ2-3 TRBV7-8 . TGTGCCAGCAGCTTAGCCCCAGCGGGAGGCATTACAGATACGCAGTATTTT CASSLAPAGGITDTQYF
TRBD1 TRBJ2-7 TRBV5-4 . TGTGCCAGCAGCTCCATATCCGGGACAGGGACCGAGCAGTACTTC CASSSISGTGTEQYF
TRBD1 TRBJ2-2 TRBV19 . TGTGCCAGTAGTTTTGGACAGGGTTATCCCTGGGAGCTGTTTTTT CASSFGQGYPWELFF
. TRBJ2-5 TRBV7-9 once TGTGCCAGCAGCCCAACGACGGGAAAAGAGACCCAGTACTTC CASSPTTGKETQYF
. TRBJ2-3 TRBV7-9 . TGTGCCAGCAGGACCCAGGATCAGGATACGCAGTATTTT CASRTQDQDTQYF
TRBD2 TRBJ2-1 TRBV28 . TGTGCCACCGGGAGGGGTCACAATGAGCAGTTCTTC CATGRGHNEQFF
TRBD1 TRBJ2-7 TRBV27 . TGTGCCAGCAGTTCGGGACAGGGGGCCTACGAGCAGTACTTC CASSSGQGAYEQYF
TRBD2 TRBJ2-2 TRBV19 . TGTGCCAGTAGTACTCGGACTAGCCCCACGGGCGGGGAGCTGTTTTTT CASSTRTSPTGGELFF
. TRBJ2-1 TRBV6-5 . TGTGCCAGCAGTTTTGCCAACCCGGGTAAGAATGAGCAGTTCTTC CASSFANPGKNEQFF
. TRBJ2-1 TRBV7-3 . TGTGCCAGCAGCCTACCAGATTACAATGAGCAGTTCTTC CASSLPDYNEQFF
. TRBJ1-1 TRBV19 once TGTGCCAGTACCAAGAACACTGAAGCTTTCTTT CASTKNTEAFF
TRBD2 TRBJ2-1 TRBV5-1 . TGCGCCAGCAGCTTGGCCGGGGCTAGCGGGTTTTACAATGAGCAGTTCTTC CASSLAGASGFYNEQFF
. TRBJ2-4 TRBV7-2 . TGTGCCAGCAGCTTAGGTCCGGGAGACATTCAGTACTTC CASSLGPGDIQYF
. TRBJ2-1 TRBV6-5 . TGTGCCAGCAGTTACGATCGTCAGGGACGGCGGTTCTTC CASSYDRQGRRFF
. TRBJ2-7 TRBV28 . TGTGCCAGCAATAATTTCTTTCGGGACCGGACCTACGAGCAGTACTTC CASNNFFRDRTYEQYF
TRBD2 TRBJ2-1 TRBV29-1 . TGCAGCGTTGAACCCTCTAGCGGGAGCTCCGATGAGCAGTTCTTC CSVEPSSGSSDEQFF
TRBD2 TRBJ2-2 TRBV5-4 . TGTGCCAGCTCGGGACTAGCGGAAGGAACCGGGGAGCTGTTTTTT CASSGLAEGTGELFF
. TRBJ1-2 TRBV4-1 once TGCGCCAGCAGCCAAGGGAGTTTGTTGTACACCTTC CASSQGSLLYTF
. TRBJ1-3 TRBV10-1 . TGCGCCAGCACCCCAGGCTCTGGAAACACCATATATTTT CASTPGSGNTIYF
. TRBJ2-2 TRBV2 once TGTGCCAGCAGTACCGGAGGGGAGCTGTTTTTT CASSTGGELFF
TRBD1 TRBJ1-5 TRBV6-1 . TGTGCCAGCACGGGACAGGGGCGAAATCAGCCCCAGCATTTT CASTGQGRNQPQHF
. TRBJ1-4 TRBV11-3 once TGTGCCAGCAGCACCGGGACCGATGCAACTAATGAAAAACTGTTTTTT CASSTGTDATNEKLFF
. TRBJ2-3 TRBV7-9 . TGTGCCAGCAGCTTAAACTTTGAAGATACGCAGTATTTT CASSLNFEDTQYF
TRBD2 TRBJ2-3 TRBV30 once TGTGCCTGGAGTGTTGGTCTAGCGGGCACAGATACGCAGTATTTT CAWSVGLAGTDTQYF
TRBD1 TRBJ2-7 TRBV6-5 . TGTGCCAGCCGGGACAGGGGGGGCGAGCAGTACTTC CASRDRGGEQYF
. TRBJ1-1 TRBV18 . TGTGCCAGCTCACCACCGGGGGCGAACACTGAAGCTTTCTTT CASSPPGANTEAFF
. TRBJ1-1 TRBV2 . TGTGCCAGCAGTGAAGCGTGGGGAACCTGGAGGGCTGAAGCTTTCTTT CASSEAWGTWRAEAFF
. TRBJ1-1 TRBV19 . TGTGCCAGTAGGGGAGGGCCCACTGAAGCTTTCTTT CASRGGPTEAFF
. TRBJ1-4 TRBV7-9 . TGTGCCAGCAGCTTAGAGGTGGTTGAAAAACTGTTTTTT CASSLEVVEKLFF
. TRBJ1-2 TRBV21-1 . TGTGCCAGCAGCAACAAAGACAGGGACTATGGCTACACCTTC CASSNKDRDYGYTF
. TRBJ2-3 TRBV19 . TGTGCCAGTAGTATAGGGGACCGCACAGATACGCAGTATTTT CASSIGDRTDTQYF
TRBD2 TRBJ2-3 TRBV11-2 . TGTGCCAGCAGCTTACGGTCCCTGCGGACTAGCGTTGGGACAGATACGCAGTATTTT CASSLRSLRTSVGTDTQYF
. TRBJ1-5 TRBV6-5 . TGTGCCAGCAGTTTGAGGGATAGCAATCAGCCCCAGCATTTT CASSLRDSNQPQHF
. TRBJ2-1 TRBV5-1 . TGCGCCAGCAGCTTGATGGGTTTGTTCTACAATGAGCAGTTCTTC CASSLMGLFYNEQFF
. TRBJ2-1 TRBV7-2 . TGTGCCAGCAGCTTAACGTGGGCTAGCCCCCCGAGGGAGCAGTTCTTC CASSLTWASPPREQFF
. TRBJ2-5 TRBV9 . TGTGCCAGCAGCGTGAACAGTGGGTTATGGGAGACCCAGTACTTC CASSVNSGLWETQYF
. TRBJ1-4 TRBV6-1 . TGTGCCAGCAGTGACGTGGGGGGACATGATGCAACTAATGAAAAACTGTTTTTT CASSDVGGHDATNEKLFF